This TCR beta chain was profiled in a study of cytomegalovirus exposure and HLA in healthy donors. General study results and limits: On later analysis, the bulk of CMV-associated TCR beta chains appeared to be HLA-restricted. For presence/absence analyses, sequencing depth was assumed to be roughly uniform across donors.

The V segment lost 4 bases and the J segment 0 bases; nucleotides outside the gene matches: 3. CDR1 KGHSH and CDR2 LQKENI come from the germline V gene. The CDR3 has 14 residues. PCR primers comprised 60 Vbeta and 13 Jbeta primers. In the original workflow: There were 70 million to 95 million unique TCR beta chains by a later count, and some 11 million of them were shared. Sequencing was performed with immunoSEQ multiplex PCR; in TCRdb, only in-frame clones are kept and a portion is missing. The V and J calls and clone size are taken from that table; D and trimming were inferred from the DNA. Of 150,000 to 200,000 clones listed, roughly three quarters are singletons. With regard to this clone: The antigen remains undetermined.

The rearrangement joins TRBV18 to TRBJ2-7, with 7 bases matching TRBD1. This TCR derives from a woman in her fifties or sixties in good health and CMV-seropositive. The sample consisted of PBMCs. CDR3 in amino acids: CASSQTGTSYEQYF. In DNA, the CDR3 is TGTGCCAGCTCACAGACAGGGACCTCCTACGAGCAGTACTTC.